Shown below are 14 T cell receptor beta chains from a single sample sequenced in a study of OX40 agonist ivuxolimab in advanced cancers. Using immunoSEQ multiplex PCR, the repertoire was profiled, and TCRdb retains in-frame clones only, with some absent. The sample carries more than 50,000 clones, 65% to 90% recorded once. Sequences were derived from CD4+ or CD8+ T cells sorted from blood, sampled in a trial of the OX40 agonist ivuxolimab. These receptors originate from an adult with an advanced solid tumor such as melanoma, head and neck, liver or kidney cancer.

This clone was seen a single time. V is TRBV19 and J is TRBJ2-3; D call uncertain. Germline values: CDR1 LNHDA, CDR2 SQIVND (reference sequence). This CDR3 is built from 15 residues. V was trimmed by 1 base and J by 4 bases, leaving 12 bases between them. The CDR3 here is CASSIGTIPADTQYF. CDR3 DNA sequence: TGTGCCAGTAGTATAGGAACCATTCCGGCAGATACGCAGTATTTT.

This rearrangement joins TRBV25-1 to TRBJ1-2, with TRBD1 matching over 9 bases. V lost 6 bases to trimming and J lost 3 bases; unmatched junction nucleotides: 5. Per germline, CDR1 MGHDK and CDR2 SYGVNS. The CDR3 contains 14 residues. CDR3 nucleotides: TGTGCCAGCAGGGTTACAGGGGGCGACTATGGCTACACCTTC. Its protein product is CASRVTGGDYGYTF.

The chain links TRBV2 to TRBJ2-7, with unresolved D. CDR3 length: 13 residues. CDR1 SNHLY and CDR2 FYNNEI come from the germline V gene. V shed 3 bases and J shed 3 bases, with 9 bases lying between them. CDR3 region: CASSDQRRYEQYF. In DNA form, the CDR3 reads TGTGCCAGCAGTGATCAGCGCCGCTACGAGCAGTACTTC.

The V gene is TRBV19, the J gene TRBJ1-1; 7 positions agree with TRBD1. The V and J ends lost 1 base and 4 bases, in that order; junction bases with no gene match: 0. CDR3 length: 13 residues. The V gene's germline CDR1 is LNHDA and CDR2 SQIVND (reference sequence). This chain's CDR3 is CASSIGQGTEAFF. The CDR3 DNA follows: TGTGCCAGTAGTATAGGACAGGGCACTGAAGCTTTCTTT.

The rearrangement links TRBV7-9 to TRBJ2-7, with D perhaps TRBD1 or TRBD2 (5 bases each). This CDR3 has 14 residues. V dropped 4 bases and J dropped 0 bases, with 10 bases sitting between them. CDR1 is SEHNR, CDR2 FQNEAQ, per germline (reference sequence). CDR3 sequence: CASSWDGSSYEQYF. The CDR3 nucleotides read TGTGCCAGCAGCTGGGACGGATCCTCCTACGAGCAGTACTTC. Full variable domain (missing parts from reference TRBV7-9 and TRBJ2-7): DTGVSQNPRHKITKRGQNVTFRCDPISEHNRLYWYRQTLGQGPEFLTYFQNEAQLEKSRLLSDRFSAERPKGSFSTLEIQRTEQGDSAMYLCASSWDGSSYEQYFGPGTRLTVT.

The chain has TRBV5-4 and TRBJ2-7; tentative D call: TRBD1 (6 bases). V was cut by 4 bases and J by 0 bases, with 11 bases left in between. Germline V gene lookup returns CDR1 SGHNT and CDR2 YYREEE (reference sequence). The CDR3 consists of 14 residues. CDR3 sequence (DNA): TGTGCCAGCAGCGTAACACAGGGCTCCTACGAGCAGTACTTC. It codes for CASSVTQGSYEQYF.

V is TRBV7-8 and J is TRBJ2-7; D is unresolved. V was cut by 4 bases and J by 4 bases, with 14 bases left in between. This CDR3 has 14 amino acids. Germline CDR1 and CDR2: SGHVS and FQNEAQ. CDR3 region: CASSSWQAPYEQYF. The CDR3 DNA sequence: TGTGCCAGCAGCTCATGGCAGGCACCTTACGAGCAGTACTTC.

This chain uses TRBV6-5 with TRBJ2-1; the D is unclear. The CDR3 sequence is 12 residues long. V was shortened by 8 bases and J by 7 bases, with 12 bases between the two germline ends. CDR1 MNHEY and CDR2 SVGAGI come from the germline V gene. CDR3 residues: CASRKGLNEQFF. The CDR3 DNA reads TGTGCCAGCCGGAAGGGATTGAATGAGCAGTTCTTC.

The gene calls are TRBV9 and TRBJ2-7; D unresolved. Per germline, CDR1 SGDLS and CDR2 YYNGEE. Trimming took 0 bases from V and 6 from J, leaving 7 bases between them. CDR3 size: 12 residues. This CDR3 is CASSVGVSEQYF. CDR3 DNA sequence: TGTGCCAGCAGCGTAGGTGTGTCCGAGCAGTACTTC.

The chain is built from TRBV27 and TRBJ1-5; D is uncertain. The length of the CDR3 is 14 residues. Deletions cut 1 base from V and 4 bases from J, with 8 bases between. Germline-derived CDR1 and CDR2 are MNHEY and SMNVEV (reference sequence). CDR3 nucleotides: TGTGCCAGCAGTTTATATGGCCTTAATCAGCCCCAGCATTTT. It translates to CASSLYGLNQPQHF.

Comments on this clone: The sample contains more than one DNA sequence encoding this CDR3. The chain couples TRBV6-6 to TRBJ2-1; 8 positions match TRBD1. This CDR3 contains 12 residues. Trimming cost V 6 bases and J 7 bases; bases outside gene matches: 2. Germline V lookup: CDR1 MNHNY, CDR2 SVGAGI (reference sequence). CDR3 bases: TGTGCCAGCAGCCGACAGGGGAATGAGCAGTTCTTC. It translates to CASSRQGNEQFF.

The chain carries TRBV19 and TRBJ2-1; D call uncertain. From germline, CDR1 is LNHDA and CDR2 SQIVND (reference sequence). This CDR3 is built from 16 residues. V lost 2 bases to trimming and J lost 4 bases, with 15 bases between them. CDR3 sequence (DNA): TGTGCCAGTAGTATAAAGGCAGGATCACATTACAATGAGCAGTTCTTC. Protein sequence: CASSIKAGSHYNEQFF.

The V gene is TRBV6-5, the J gene TRBJ1-3, with 7 bases identical to TRBD1. The V and J ends lost 4 bases and 1 base, in that order; junction bases with no gene match: 4. This CDR3 has 15 residues. In germline, CDR1 is MNHEY, CDR2 SVGAGI. CDR3 loop: CASSSSRGSGNTIYF. CDR3 sequence (DNA): TGTGCCAGCAGTTCAAGCAGGGGGTCTGGAAACACCATATATTTT.

The rearrangement links TRBV7-9 to TRBJ2-1, with unresolved D. Looked up from germline, CDR1 is SEHNR and CDR2 is FQNEAQ (reference sequence). With 5 bases removed from V and 7 bases from J, the gap between germline ends came to 21 bases. The CDR3 runs to 16 residues. In DNA form, the CDR3 reads TGTGCCAGCAGCCGCGATAGGAAACCCATGGATAATGAGCAGTTCTTC. It is translated as CASSRDRKPMDNEQFF.